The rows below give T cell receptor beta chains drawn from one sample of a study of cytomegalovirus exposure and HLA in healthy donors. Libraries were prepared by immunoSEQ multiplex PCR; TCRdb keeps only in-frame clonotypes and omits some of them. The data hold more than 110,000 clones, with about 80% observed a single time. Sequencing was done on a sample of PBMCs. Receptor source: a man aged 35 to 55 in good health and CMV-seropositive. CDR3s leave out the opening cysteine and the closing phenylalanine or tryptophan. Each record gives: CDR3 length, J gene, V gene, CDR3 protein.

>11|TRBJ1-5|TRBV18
ASSQQLDQPQH
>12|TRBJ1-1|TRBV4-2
ASSPGLLNTEAF
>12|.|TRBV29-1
SVDRTSGAGEQY
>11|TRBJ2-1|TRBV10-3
AITGQGYNEQF
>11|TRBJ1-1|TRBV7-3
ASSRQGNTEAF
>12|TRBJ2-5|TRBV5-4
ASSPEGERETQY
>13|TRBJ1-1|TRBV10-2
ASKVGGALNTEAF
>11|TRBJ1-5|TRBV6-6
ASSYSRYQPQH
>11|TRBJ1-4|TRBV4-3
ASKHATNEKLF
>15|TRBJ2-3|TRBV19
ASSRPGLAPSTDTQY
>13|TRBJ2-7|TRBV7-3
ASSLTGRGRREQY
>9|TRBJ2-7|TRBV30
AWSVAGEQY
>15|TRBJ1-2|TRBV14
ASSQDGFWWTAAGYT
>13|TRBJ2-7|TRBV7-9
ASSLKGGTSYEQY
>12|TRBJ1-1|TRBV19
ASSISGGDTEAF
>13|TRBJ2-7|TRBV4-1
ASSQPGTGRYEQY
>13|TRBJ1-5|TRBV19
ASSIDRPPNRAQH
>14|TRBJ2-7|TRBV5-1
ASSPRGGRDSYEQY
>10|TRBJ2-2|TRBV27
ASSSGAGELF
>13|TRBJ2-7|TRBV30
AWSVGTGSPYEQY
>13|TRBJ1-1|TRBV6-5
ASSPLTTVNTEAF
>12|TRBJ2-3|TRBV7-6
ASSLGAGVDTQY
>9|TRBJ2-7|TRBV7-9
AYSRDREQY
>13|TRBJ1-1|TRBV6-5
ASSVTGTANTEAF
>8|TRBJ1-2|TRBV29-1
SVAERGYT
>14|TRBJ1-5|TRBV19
ASRQWRQSANQPQH
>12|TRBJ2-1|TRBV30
AWREWSGYNEQF
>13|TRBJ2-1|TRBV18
ASSPALAGGNEQF
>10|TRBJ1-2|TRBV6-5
ASSDRGHGYT
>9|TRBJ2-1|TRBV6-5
ASSGSGQAF
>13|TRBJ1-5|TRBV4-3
ASSQELQGAQPQH
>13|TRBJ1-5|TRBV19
ASRGQRNSNQPQH
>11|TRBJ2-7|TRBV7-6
ASAQGAEYEQY
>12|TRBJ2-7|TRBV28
ASSPPGLSYEQY
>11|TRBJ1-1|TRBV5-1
ASRPQVNTEAF
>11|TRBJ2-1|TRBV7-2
ASSPMVYNEQF
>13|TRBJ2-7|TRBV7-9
ASSPTGQGAYEQY
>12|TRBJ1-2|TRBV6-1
ASSEAGDYYGYT
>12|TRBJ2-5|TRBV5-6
ASSLVSREETQY
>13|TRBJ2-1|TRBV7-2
ASSLGTGGHNEQF
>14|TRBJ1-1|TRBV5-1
ASSLETGYANTEAF
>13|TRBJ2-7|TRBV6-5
ASSYSPGGSYEQY
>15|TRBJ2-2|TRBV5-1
ASSPSGSRANTGELF
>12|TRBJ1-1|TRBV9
ASSVEAVNTEAF
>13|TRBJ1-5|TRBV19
ASSRTGSSNQPQH
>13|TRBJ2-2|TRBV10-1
ASSVNGDYTGELF
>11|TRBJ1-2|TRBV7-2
ASSAGLGYGYT
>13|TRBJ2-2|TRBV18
ASSPRAGNTGELF
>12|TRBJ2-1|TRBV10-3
AISQPGGPNEQF